This T cell receptor beta chain was sequenced in a study of shared clonotypes between healthy human individuals. General observations from the study: Estimated richness values were generally larger in naive subsets than in memory subsets. Despite large depth, sorted-subset datasets appeared incompletely sequenced.

About this clone: Its antigen is unknown.

Trimming removed 3 bases from V and 1 base from J, with 13 bases in between. Germline loops: CDR1 MDHEN, CDR2 SYDVKM. This CDR3 has 15 amino acids. Repertoires were generated with immunoSEQ multiplex PCR, while TCRdb's copy carries only in-frame clones and drops some. The sample yields more than 2,000,000 clones, approximately 94% seen once. V usage is TRBV28 and J usage is TRBJ2-7, with D maybe TRBD1 (5 bases). The sample comprised naive CD4+ T cells sorted from blood. Subset meaning: CD45RA+ positively selected. This TCR came from a young man in good health. This chain's CDR3 is CASSFTGSGSYEQYF. The CDR3 DNA reads TGTGCCAGCAGTTTCACAGGTAGTGGATCCTACGAGCAGTACTTC. Together with reference TRBV28 and TRBJ2-7, the CDR3 gives the full variable domain: DVKVTQSSRYLVKRTGEKVFLECVQDMDHENMFWYRQDPGLGLRLIYFSYDVKMKEKGDIPEGYSVSREKKERFSLILESASTNQTSMYLCASSFTGSGSYEQYFGPGTRLTVT.